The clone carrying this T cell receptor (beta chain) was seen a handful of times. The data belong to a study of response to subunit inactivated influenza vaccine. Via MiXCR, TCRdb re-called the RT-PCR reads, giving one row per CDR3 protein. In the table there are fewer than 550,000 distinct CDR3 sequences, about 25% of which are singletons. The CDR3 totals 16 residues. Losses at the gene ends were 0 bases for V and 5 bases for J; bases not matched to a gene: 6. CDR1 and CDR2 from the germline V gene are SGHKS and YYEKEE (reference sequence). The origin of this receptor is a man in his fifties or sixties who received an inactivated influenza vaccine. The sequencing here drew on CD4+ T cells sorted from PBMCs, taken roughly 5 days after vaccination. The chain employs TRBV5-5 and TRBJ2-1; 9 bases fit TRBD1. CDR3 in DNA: TGTGCCAGCAGCTTGGGGGACAGGGTAGGGAACAATGAGCAGTTCTTC. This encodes CASSLGDRVGNNEQFF. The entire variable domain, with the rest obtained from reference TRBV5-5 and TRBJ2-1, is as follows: DAGVTQSPTHLIKTRGQQVTLRCSPISGHKSVSWYQQVLGQGPQFIFQYYEKEERGRGNFPDRFSARQFPNYSSELNVNALLLGDSALYLCASSLGDRVGNNEQFFGPGTRLTVL.